One and the same sample provided the 27 T cell receptor beta chains below, sequenced in a study of blood T cell repertoires in COVID-19. Data came from immunoSEQ multiplex PCR; TCRdb stores just in-frame clones and leaves some out. The sample holds a few hundred thousand clones; about 85% are singletons and the top ten take 0.7% to 1%. Sequences were obtained from peripheral blood. The receptors originated from a human donor with COVID-19, enrolled during active disease. The donor label of this sample is uncertain.

The rearrangement uses TRBV18 and TRBJ1-1, with 8 nucleotides matching TRBD1. The V gene end was trimmed by 5 bases and the J gene end by 1 base; junction bases not matched to a gene: 3. From germline, CDR1 is KGHSH and CDR2 LQKENI. This CDR3 is built from 14 residues. This CDR3 reads CASSVGQANTEAFF. CDR3 in DNA: TGTGCCAGCTCAGTGGGACAGGCGAACACTGAAGCTTTCTTT.

CDR3: CASSSLQGRTGELFF. The CDR3 nucleotides are TGCGCCAGCAGCTCCCTCCAGGGGAGAACCGGGGAGCTGTTTTTT. This chain connects TRBV5-1 to TRBJ2-2, with a weak D call TRBD1 (6 bases). V lost 3 bases and J lost 5, with 14 bases in between. This CDR3 comprises 15 residues. The germline V gene encodes CDR1 SGHRS and CDR2 YFSETQ.

The chain combines TRBV4-1 with TRBJ1-2; D is undetermined. The CDR3 totals 14 residues. The germline V gene encodes CDR1 MGHRA and CDR2 YSYEKL. The V and J ends lost 2 bases and 5 bases respectively, with 12 bases between them. This chain's CDR3 is CASSQPTEPYGYTF. CDR3 in DNA: TGCGCCAGCAGCCAACCAACCGAGCCATATGGCTACACCTTC.

The chain uses TRBV14 and TRBJ2-5; no firm D call. CDR3 length: 14 amino acids. Trimming took off 3 bases at V and 4 bases at J, with 12 bases between the two ends. Germline-derived CDR1 and CDR2 are SGHDN and FVKESK. This CDR3 reads CASSQSAPVETQYF. As DNA, the CDR3 is TGTGCCAGCAGCCAGAGTGCCCCCGTAGAGACCCAGTACTTC.

Only a few counts were recorded for this clone. The chain carries TRBV6-5 and TRBJ1-1; 8 nucleotides agree with TRBD1. CDR3 length: 15 amino acids. Germline trimming cut 5 bases from V and 5 bases from J; bases unmatched to any gene: 10. In germline, CDR1 is MNHEY, CDR2 SVGAGI. The CDR3 loop is CASSLTGGKRTEAFF. CDR3 sequence (DNA): TGTGCCAGCAGTCTTACAGGGGGTAAAAGGACTGAAGCTTTCTTT.

As for this clone: Other DNA sequences within the sample encode an identical CDR3. The chain carries TRBV19 and TRBJ2-2, with D perhaps matching TRBD2 (5 bases). Germline-derived CDR1 and CDR2 are LNHDA and SQIVND (reference sequence). V gave up 0 bases and J gave up 5 bases, with 7 bases separating them. The CDR3 extends over 14 amino acids. The DNA for the CDR3 is TGTGCCAGTAGTATAGATCGAGGGACCGGGGAGCTGTTTTTT. This codes for CASSIDRGTGELFF.

The chain has TRBV28 and TRBJ1-3, with a possible D match to TRBD1 (5 bases). V was cut by 5 bases and J by 0 bases, with 17 bases left in between. This CDR3 has 17 amino acids. CDR1 and CDR2 from the germline V gene are MDHEN and SYDVKM. CDR3 in DNA: TGTGCCAGCAGTCGGGCGGGGCAGGCCTTCTCTGGAAACACCATATATTTT. Its protein is CASSRAGQAFSGNTIYF.

This sequence joins TRBV11-1 and TRBJ1-6; 10 positions agree with TRBD1. From germline, CDR1 is SGHAT and CDR2 FQDESV (reference sequence). This CDR3 is 15 amino acids long. Trimming at V came to 5 bases and at J to 11 bases, leaving 9 bases not matched to a gene. The CDR3 DNA follows: TGTGCCAGCAGCCATCCGGGACAGGGGACCCCACCCCTCCACTTT. Amino acids: CASSHPGQGTPPLHF.

CDR3 residues: CASSPAGGISNTEAFF. For the CDR3, the DNA is TGTGCCAGCTCTCCGGCAGGGGGAATTTCTAACACTGAAGCTTTCTTT. The V and J genes are TRBV18 and TRBJ1-1; 7 bases fit TRBD1. V shed 6 bases and J 2 bases; nucleotides not matched to a gene: 12. In germline, CDR1 is KGHSH, CDR2 LQKENI. The CDR3 is 16 residues long.

This chain uses TRBV28 with TRBJ1-5, with 7 positions matching TRBD1. The germline V gene encodes CDR1 MDHEN and CDR2 SYDVKM. V lost 3 bases, J lost 2 bases, and 4 bases stayed unmatched. The CDR3 is made up of 15 amino acids. CDR3 nucleotide sequence: TGTGCCAGCAGTTTGTTCAGGGGGGGCAATCAGCCCCAGCATTTT. Translating gives CASSLFRGGNQPQHF.

J is TRBJ2-1 and V is TRBV3-1 (or the pseudogene TRBV3-2); tentative D call: TRBD1 (5 bases). This CDR3 region has 14 residues. V was trimmed by 1 base and J by 6 bases, leaving 10 bases between them. CDR1 and CDR2 (germline): LGHDT, YNNKEL (reference sequence). CDR3: CASSQVQGGNEQFF. The CDR3 nucleotides are TGTGCCAGCAGCCAAGTCCAGGGTGGCAATGAGCAGTTCTTC.

For the CDR3, the DNA is TGTGCCAGTAGTATTAGGACAGGGATGAACACTGAAGCTTTCTTT. It yields the protein CASSIRTGMNTEAFF. The chain uses TRBV19 and TRBJ1-1; 8 bases fit TRBD1. The V and J ends lost 3 bases and 0 bases, in that order; junction bases with no gene match: 3. The length of the CDR3 is 15 residues. Germline CDR1 LNHDA, CDR2 SQIVND (reference sequence).

The chain combines TRBV30 with TRBJ1-6, with D unresolved. This CDR3 has 14 amino acids. The V gene lost 2 bases and the J gene lost 11 bases, with 16 bases spanning the gap. Germline V CDR1 and CDR2: GTSNPN, SVGIG (reference sequence). The DNA of the CDR3 is TGTGCCTGGAGTATCAAGGCCGGAGGTACACCCCTCCACTTT. This translates into CAWSIKAGGTPLHF.

The chain employs TRBV10-3 and TRBJ2-7; 9 bases fit TRBD1. The CDR3 contains 14 residues. V lost 8 bases, J lost 7 bases, and 12 bases stayed unmatched. Germline lookup yields CDR1 ENHRY and CDR2 SYGVKD. The CDR3, as DNA: TGTGCCATCTCATCAACACAGGGGGCATGGGAGCAGTACTTC. This translates into CAISSTQGAWEQYF.

V gene TRBV19 combines with J gene TRBJ1-1; perhaps TRBD1 as D (6 bases). V shed 6 bases and J shed 5 bases, with 16 bases lying between them. CDR3 length: 14 residues. Per the germline V gene, CDR1 is LNHDA and CDR2 is SQIVND (reference sequence). CDR3 bases: TGTGCCAGTAGATTGCGTCAGGGGAATACTGAAGCTTTCTTT. It is translated as CASRLRQGNTEAFF.

The genes are TRBV9 and TRBJ2-3; 13 bases line up with TRBD2. V was clipped by 4 bases and J by 4 bases; unmatched bases: 6. Germline V gene data show CDR1 as SGDLS and CDR2 as YYNGEE. The CDR3 runs 16 residues. The CDR3: CASSSRTSGSPDTQYF. CDR3 nucleotides: TGTGCCAGCAGCTCAAGGACTAGCGGGAGTCCAGATACGCAGTATTTT.

The V and J genes are TRBV5-8 and TRBJ1-1, with TRBD1 matching over 9 bases. The J segment lost 2 bases and the V segment lost 4 bases, leaving 3 bases of the junction unmatched. The CDR3 length is 14 residues. Germline V gene lookup returns CDR1 SGHTS and CDR2 YDEGEE. The CDR3 DNA reads as TGTGCCAGCAGCAGAACAGGGGGCAACACTGAAGCTTTCTTT. As protein: CASSRTGGNTEAFF.

This clone has a handful of counts. The rearrangement joins TRBV10-3 to TRBJ1-2; D may be TRBD1 (5 bases). The CDR3 spans 13 residues. Germline V lookup: CDR1 ENHRY, CDR2 SYGVKD. V lost 11 bases, J lost 3 bases, and 16 bases lay in between. CDR3 residues: CASTGGQYYGYTF. The CDR3 DNA follows: TGTGCCTCTACAGGTGGTCAGTACTATGGCTACACCTTC.

The chain uses TRBV9 and TRBJ2-3, with D maybe TRBD2 (6 bases). Germline CDR1 SGDLS, CDR2 YYNGEE. This CDR3 contains 16 residues. Trimming stripped 0 bases from V and 1 base from J, with 12 bases between. This CDR3 reads CASSVVGGWGTDTQYF. The DNA of the CDR3 is TGTGCCAGCAGCGTAGTGGGGGGATGGGGCACAGATACGCAGTATTTT.

The chain links TRBV6-1 to TRBJ2-3, with TRBD2 identical over 7 bases. The CDR3 totals 17 residues. CDR1 is MNHNS and CDR2 is SASEGT in the germline V gene. Trimming took 2 bases from V and 0 from J; bases not matched to a gene: 8. The CDR3 here is CASSEYAGVDSTDTQYF. The CDR3, as DNA: TGTGCCAGCAGTGAATATGCGGGAGTAGATAGCACAGATACGCAGTATTTT.

This chain links TRBV6-5 with TRBJ1-5, with D perhaps TRBD1 (5 bases). Germline V gene lookup returns CDR1 MNHEY and CDR2 SVGAGI. The CDR3 is made up of 15 amino acids. V was cut by 0 bases and J by 0 bases, with 6 bases left in between. CDR3 residues: CASSYSTGSNQPQHF. For the CDR3, the DNA is TGTGCCAGCAGTTACTCTACAGGTAGCAATCAGCCCCAGCATTTT.

The rearrangement uses TRBV7-2 and TRBJ1-3; tentative D call: TRBD1 (6 bases). The CDR3 totals 16 residues. Germline values: CDR1 SGHTA, CDR2 FQGNSA. Trimming left V 5 bases short and J 2 bases short, with 16 bases between. The CDR3 nucleotides are TGTGCCAGCAGCCCGGGGGGCACAGTCGCTGGAAACACCATATATTTT. Amino acid sequence: CASSPGGTVAGNTIYF.

The rearrangement joins TRBV5-4 to TRBJ2-3, with D possibly TRBD2 on 6 matching bases. The CDR3 has 15 amino acids. Germline V gene sequence: CDR1 SGHNT, CDR2 YYREEE (reference sequence). V was cut by 1 base and J by 9 bases, with 18 bases left in between. This CDR3 is CASSLPRGSPSTQYF. CDR3 coding DNA: TGTGCCAGCAGCTTGCCCCGGGGGAGTCCCAGCACGCAGTATTTT.

The DNA for the CDR3 is TGTGCCAGCAGCCAGGGACTAGCGGGAGGGTCGGGCACCGGGGAGCTGTTTTTT. It specifies CASSQGLAGGSGTGELFF. The chain couples TRBV3-1 (or the pseudogene TRBV3-2) to TRBJ2-2, with 16 bases aligning to TRBD2. CDR3 length: 18 residues. Germline loops: CDR1 LGHDT, CDR2 YNNKEL (reference sequence). J lost 4 bases, V lost 3 bases, and 5 bases had no gene match.

This chain uses TRBV5-1 with TRBJ2-7; 11 bases map to TRBD2. CDR3 size: 15 residues. Germline V gene lookup returns CDR1 SGHRS and CDR2 YFSETQ. V lost 4 bases and J lost 2; bases outside the gene matches: 5. This chain's CDR3 is CASSPGTSGTYEQYF. The CDR3 DNA reads TGCGCCAGCAGCCCGGGGACTAGCGGTACCTACGAGCAGTACTTC.

The chain is built from TRBV28 and TRBJ1-1; D perhaps matches TRBD1 (6 bases). The V gene lost 6 bases and the J gene lost 4 bases, with 24 bases spanning the gap. CDR1 and CDR2 from the germline V gene are MDHEN and SYDVKM. The CDR3 has 17 amino acids. CDR3 coding DNA: TGTGCCAGCAGCTACAACTTACAGGGTGTTAGAAGCACTGAAGCTTTCTTT. Its translation is CASSYNLQGVRSTEAFF.

V is TRBV28 and J is TRBJ2-7; D may be TRBD1 (6 bases). Trimming took 7 bases from V and 0 from J, leaving 19 bases between them. CDR1 is MDHEN and CDR2 is SYDVKM in the germline V gene. CDR3 length: 16 residues. This CDR3 is CASTRRGTWASYEQYF. The CDR3 coding sequence is TGTGCCAGCACCCGAAGGGGGACGTGGGCCTCCTACGAGCAGTACTTC.